The TCR beta chain under discussion was sequenced for a study of Tregs in tolerant kidney transplant recipients. The CDR3 covers 15 residues. The V gene end was trimmed by 7 bases and the J gene end by 8 bases; junction bases not matched to a gene: 16. CDR1 and CDR2 from the germline V gene are ENHRY and SYGVKD. Measured with immunoSEQ multiplex PCR; TCRdb has only the in-frame clones, and not every one. The sample contains under 95,000 clones, about 91% of which appear only once. Thawed PBMCs were FACS-sorted into unstimulated CD4+CD25+CD127- regulatory T cells, CD4+CD25- non-regulatory cells, CD4 and CD8 cells.

The sequenced sample was Tregs from blood, obtained before the transplant. The receptor was derived from a human donor who received a combined kidney and bone marrow transplant. This rearrangement joins TRBV10-3 to TRBJ1-2, with 7 bases that match TRBD1. DNA of the CDR3: TGTGCCATCACCCCCGGACAGGAATCTTTCGGGGGCTACACCTTC. Its translation is CAITPGQESFGGYTF.